One and the same sample provided the 3 T cell receptor beta chains below, sequenced in a study of identical twins. Using its own MiXCR run on the 5' RACE reads, TCRdb lists one record per CDR3 protein. The data contain around 1.7 million distinct CDR3 sequences, about 32% of them singletons. Input material: cord blood. The origin of the receptors is a newborn girl in good health.

This clonotype was observed a few times. This chain uses TRBV20-1 with TRBJ2-7; D not resolved. Deletions cut 0 bases from V and 3 bases from J, with 12 bases between. Germline V CDR1 and CDR2: DFQATT, SNEGSKA (reference sequence). The CDR3 has 14 residues. DNA for the CDR3: TGCAGTGCTAGAGAAAAGGTCCTCCTCTACGAGCAGTACTTC. Translation gives CSAREKVLLYEQYF.

J is TRBJ1-1 and V is TRBV20-1; TRBD1 agrees at 7 bases. Germline CDR1 reads DFQATT; CDR2 reads SNEGSKA (reference sequence). The CDR3 length is 14 residues. V shed 5 bases, J shed 4 bases, and the junction held 10 bases outside the gene matches. The CDR3 DNA is TGCAGTGCTTCCAAGGGGCAGGGGGGCACTGAAGCTTTCTTT. Translation: CSASKGQGGTEAFF.

The gene calls are TRBV27 and TRBJ2-3; 8 bases match TRBD2. Per the germline V gene, CDR1 is MNHEY and CDR2 is SMNVEV (reference sequence). The CDR3 has 15 amino acids. J lost 6 bases, V lost 2 bases, and 7 bases had no gene match. As DNA, the CDR3 is TGTGCCAGCAGTTTACAAGCGGGAGCGGCGGATACGCAGTATTTT. This sequence encodes CASSLQAGAADTQYF.